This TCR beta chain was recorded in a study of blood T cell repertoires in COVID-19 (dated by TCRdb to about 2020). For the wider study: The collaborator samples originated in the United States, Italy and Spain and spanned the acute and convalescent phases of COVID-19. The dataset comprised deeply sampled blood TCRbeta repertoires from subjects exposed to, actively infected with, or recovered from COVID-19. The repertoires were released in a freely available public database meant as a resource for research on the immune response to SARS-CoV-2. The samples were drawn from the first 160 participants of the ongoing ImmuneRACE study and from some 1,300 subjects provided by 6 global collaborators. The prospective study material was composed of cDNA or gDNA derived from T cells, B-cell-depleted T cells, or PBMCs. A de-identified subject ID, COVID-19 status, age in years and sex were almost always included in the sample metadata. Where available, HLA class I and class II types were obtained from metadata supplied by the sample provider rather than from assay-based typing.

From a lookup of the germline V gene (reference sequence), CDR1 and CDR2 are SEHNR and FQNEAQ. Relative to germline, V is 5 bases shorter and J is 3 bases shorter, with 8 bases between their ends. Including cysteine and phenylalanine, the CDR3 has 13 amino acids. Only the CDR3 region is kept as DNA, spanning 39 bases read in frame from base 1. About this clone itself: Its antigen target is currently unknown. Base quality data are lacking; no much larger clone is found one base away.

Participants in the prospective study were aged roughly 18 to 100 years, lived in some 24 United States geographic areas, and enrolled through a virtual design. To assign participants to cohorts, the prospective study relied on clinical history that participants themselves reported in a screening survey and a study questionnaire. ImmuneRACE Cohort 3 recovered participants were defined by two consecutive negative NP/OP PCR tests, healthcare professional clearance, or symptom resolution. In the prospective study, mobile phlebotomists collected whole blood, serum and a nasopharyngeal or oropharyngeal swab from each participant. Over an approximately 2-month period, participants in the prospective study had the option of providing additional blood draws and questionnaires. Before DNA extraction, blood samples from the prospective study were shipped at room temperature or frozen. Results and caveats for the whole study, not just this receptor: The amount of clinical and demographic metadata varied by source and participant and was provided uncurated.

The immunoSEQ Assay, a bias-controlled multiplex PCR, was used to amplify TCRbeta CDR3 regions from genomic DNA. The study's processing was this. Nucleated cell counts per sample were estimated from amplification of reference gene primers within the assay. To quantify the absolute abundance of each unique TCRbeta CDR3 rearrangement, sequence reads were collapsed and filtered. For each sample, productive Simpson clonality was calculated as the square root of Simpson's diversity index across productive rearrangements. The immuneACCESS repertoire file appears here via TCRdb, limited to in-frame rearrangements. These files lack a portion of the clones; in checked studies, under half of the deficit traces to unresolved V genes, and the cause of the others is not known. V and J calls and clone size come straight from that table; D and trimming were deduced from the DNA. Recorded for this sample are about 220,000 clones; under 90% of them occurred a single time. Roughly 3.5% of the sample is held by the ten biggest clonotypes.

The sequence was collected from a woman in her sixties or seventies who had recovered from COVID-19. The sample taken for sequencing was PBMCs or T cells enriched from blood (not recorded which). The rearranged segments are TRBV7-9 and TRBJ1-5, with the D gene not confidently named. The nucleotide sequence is TGTGCCAGCAGCACCCGGGACAATCAGCCCCAGCATTTT. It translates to CASSTRDNQPQHF. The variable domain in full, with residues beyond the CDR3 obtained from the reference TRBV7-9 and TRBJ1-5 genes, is DTGVSQNPRHKITKRGQNVTFRCDPISEHNRLYWYRQTLGQGPEFLTYFQNEAQLEKSRLLSDRFSAERPKGSFSTLEIQRTEQGDSAMYLCASSTRDNQPQHFGDGTRLSIL.